The 8 T cell receptor beta chains presented below share a single source sample, sequenced in a study of cytomegalovirus exposure and HLA in healthy donors. Use of 60 Vbeta and 13 Jbeta primers characterized the PCR. The table came from immunoSEQ multiplex PCR; TCRdb's copy has only in-frame clones and leaves some out. Of around 200,000 clones in the sample, 82% are singletons; the top ten hold 0.58%. What was sequenced was PBMCs. These receptors were taken from a woman aged 40 to 50 in good health and CMV-seronegative.

The V gene is TRBV4-2, the J gene TRBJ1-1; D is unresolved. This CDR3 region has 14 residues. Germline V gene sequence: CDR1 LGHNA, CDR2 YNFKEQ. V shed 1 base and J shed 0 bases, with 6 bases lying between them. As DNA, the CDR3 is TGTGCCAGCAGCCAAGGCACGGTGAACACTGAAGCTTTCTTT. It encodes CASSQGTVNTEAFF.

The chain is built from TRBV5-1 and TRBJ1-1; D not resolved. Trimming took 0 bases from V and 4 from J, leaving 10 bases between them. The CDR3 runs 14 residues. CDR1 is SGHRS and CDR2 is YFSETQ in the germline V gene. CDR3 amino acids: CASSLGGAGTEAFF. CDR3 DNA: TGCGCCAGCAGCTTGGGAGGTGCGGGCACTGAAGCTTTCTTT.

The chain joins TRBV9 to TRBJ2-3; perhaps TRBD2 as D (6 bases). V dropped 0 bases and J dropped 2 bases, with 13 bases sitting between them. This CDR3 comprises 16 residues. Germline assignment: CDR1 SGDLS and CDR2 YYNGEE. The CDR3 bases are TGTGCCAGCAGCGTAGGTAATAGCGGATACACAGATACGCAGTATTTT. Translation gives CASSVGNSGYTDTQYF.

There are a few counts of this clone. V gene TRBV18 combines with J gene TRBJ1-4; 9 nucleotides agree with TRBD1. CDR3 length equals 14 residues. J gave up 7 bases and V 4 bases, and 4 bases lay outside the gene matches. In germline, CDR1 is KGHSH, CDR2 LQKENI. The CDR3 reads CASSRDRESEKLFF. The CDR3 coding sequence is TGTGCCAGCTCACGGGACAGGGAAAGTGAAAAACTGTTTTTT.

The chain joins TRBV19 to TRBJ1-6; 10 bases map to TRBD1. Trimming removed 5 bases from V and 7 bases from J; junction bases left unmatched: 8. Germline V gene lookup returns CDR1 LNHDA and CDR2 SQIVND (reference sequence). The CDR3 spans 16 residues. The DNA for the CDR3 is TGTGCCAGTAGTGCGGGGGACAGGGGCCTGAATTCACCCCTCCACTTT. Translating gives CASSAGDRGLNSPLHF.

The chain has TRBV29-1 and TRBJ1-3, with a possible D match to TRBD1 (6 bases). Trimming removed 7 bases from V and 2 bases from J, with 15 bases in between. Germline-derived CDR1 and CDR2 are SQVTM and ANQGSEA. This CDR3 is built from 14 residues. As DNA, the CDR3 is TGCAGCGCCGAGGGGCAGGGGACTGGAAACACCATATATTTT. Its translation: CSAEGQGTGNTIYF.

This clone has more than one count but fewer than ten. The chain joins TRBV28 to TRBJ1-1; 10 positions agree with TRBD1. V dropped 6 bases and J dropped 7; count of bases not matched to a gene: 11. Germline CDR1 reads MDHEN; CDR2 reads SYDVKM. This CDR3 spans 15 amino acids. The DNA of the CDR3 is TGTGCCAGCAGGGCGCGGGACAGGGGAAGCATTGAAGCTTTCTTT. Protein sequence: CASRARDRGSIEAFF.

V gene TRBV9 combines with J gene TRBJ1-2; maybe TRBD1 (5 bases). V dropped 0 bases and J dropped 7 bases, with 10 bases sitting between them. CDR3 length equals 13 residues. Germline V CDR1 and CDR2: SGDLS, YYNGEE. The CDR3 loop is CASSVGEGPGYTF. CDR3 nucleotide sequence: TGTGCCAGCAGCGTAGGGGAGGGGCCTGGCTACACCTTC.